This entry describes one T cell receptor (beta chain). The data were taken from a study of shared clonotypes between healthy human individuals. The assay was carried out at the deep level. Clones were read by immunoSEQ multiplex PCR, and TCRdb kept only the in-frame ones, dropping some. This table has a few hundred thousand clones, 70% to 85% appearing once. Donors were healthy HIV-negative adults without recent acute infections or vaccinations. V shed 5 bases, J shed 1 base, and the junction held 5 bases outside the gene matches. The CDR3 runs 15 residues. In germline, CDR1 is SGHTA, CDR2 FQGNSA. V usage is TRBV7-2 and J usage is TRBJ2-5; TRBD2 matches at 9 bases. The clonotype comes from a middle-aged woman in good health. Some clones in this sample may be carry-over from other donors' samples. The material sequenced was PBMCs. CDR3 region: CASSTTSGLQETQYF. The CDR3 DNA follows: TGTGCCAGCAGCACGACTAGCGGCCTCCAAGAGACCCAGTACTTC.